There are many counts of the clone carrying this TCR beta chain. V was cut by 5 bases and J by 8 bases, with 18 bases left in between. The CDR3 contains 15 residues. This specimen comes from a study of T-cell reconstitution after alpha-beta-depleted transplantation in children. Preparation of the TCRbeta library was carried out with unique molecular identifiers. TCRdb called the PCR reads again in MiXCR, with one record for every CDR3 protein. The sample yields about 610,000 distinct CDR3 sequences, 8% to 11% seen once. This chain links TRBV12-3 or TRBV12-4 with TRBJ2-2, with D possibly matching TRBD2 (5 bases). This TCR derives from a human donor who donated a stem cell graft to a child with acute myeloid leukemia. The source material was PBMCs from the stem cell graft donor, sampled from the stem cell graft. CDR3 DNA: TGTGCCAGCAGTCCACCCACGCGACCGGGGGGGGAGCTGTTTTTT. Its protein product is CASSPPTRPGGELFF.